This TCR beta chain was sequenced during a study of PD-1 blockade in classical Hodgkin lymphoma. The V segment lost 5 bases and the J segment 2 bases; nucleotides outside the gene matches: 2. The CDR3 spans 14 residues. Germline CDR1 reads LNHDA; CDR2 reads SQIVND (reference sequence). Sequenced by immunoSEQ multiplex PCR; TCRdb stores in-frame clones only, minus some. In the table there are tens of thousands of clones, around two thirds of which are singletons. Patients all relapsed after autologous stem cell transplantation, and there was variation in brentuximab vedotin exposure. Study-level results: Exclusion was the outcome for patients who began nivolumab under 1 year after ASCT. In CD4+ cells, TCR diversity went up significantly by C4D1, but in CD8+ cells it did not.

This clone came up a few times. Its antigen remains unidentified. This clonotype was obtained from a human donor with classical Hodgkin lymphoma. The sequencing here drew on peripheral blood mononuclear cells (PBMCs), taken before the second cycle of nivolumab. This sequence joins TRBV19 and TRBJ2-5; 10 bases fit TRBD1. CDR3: CASSLGQGQETQYF. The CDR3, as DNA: TGTGCCAGTAGTCTGGGACAGGGGCAAGAGACCCAGTACTTC. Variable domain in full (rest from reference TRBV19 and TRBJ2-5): DGGITQSPKYLFRKEGQNVTLSCEQNLNHDAMYWYRQDPGQGLRLIYYSQIVNDFQKGDIAEGYSVSREKKESFPLTVTSAQKNPTAFYLCASSLGQGQETQYFGPGTRLLVL.